The 9 T cell receptor beta chains presented below share a single source sample, sequenced in a study of CD8 T cells in ankylosing spondylitis. Study outcomes and limitations: Characteristic, it appeared, of ankylosing spondylitis blood was a TCR beta motif of eight or nine highly homologous variants.

For these receptors, no antigen is known. One entry per CDR3 protein results from TCRdb running MiXCR on the 5' RACE reads. The sample has tens of thousands of distinct CDR3 sequences; about 9% are singletons. The sample was blood, either unsorted or a sorted T cell fraction (not recorded which). All receptors derive from a male donor with ankylosing spondylitis.

V usage is TRBV15 and J usage is TRBJ2-7, with D perhaps TRBD1 or TRBD2 (5 bases each). Germline CDR1 is LNHNV and CDR2 is YYDKDF (reference sequence). V was cut by 9 bases and J by 0 bases, with 18 bases left in between. The CDR3 is made up of 15 amino acids. This CDR3 reads CATQLGTGPSYEQYF. The DNA for the CDR3 is TGTGCCACGCAGCTGGGAACGGGGCCCTCCTACGAGCAGTACTTC.

There are many counts of this clonotype. The J gene is TRBJ2-1, the V gene TRBV27; weak D call: TRBD1 (6 bases). This CDR3 spans 15 amino acids. Deletions cut 1 base from V and 7 bases from J, with 14 bases between. Germline loops: CDR1 MNHEY, CDR2 SMNVEV (reference sequence). The CDR3 coding sequence is TGTGCCAGCAGTTTATGGGCAGGGGAGTCGAATGAGCAGTTCTTC. Amino acid sequence: CASSLWAGESNEQFF.

This clonotype was counted at least ten times. One end of the junction does not line up with germline, which may come from a read error. V is TRBV5-1 and J is TRBJ2-1; possibly TRBD2 for D (6 bases). The CDR3 contains 12 residues. CDR1 is SGHRS, CDR2 YFSETQ, per germline. The DNA for the CDR3 is TGTGCCAGCAGCTTAGGACTAAATGAGCAGTTCTTC. It codes for CASSLGLNEQFF.

The chain has TRBV29-1 and TRBJ2-3; 11 nucleotides match TRBD2. The CDR3 has 19 amino acids. The V segment lost 6 bases and the J segment 2 bases; nucleotides outside the gene matches: 19. Germline loops: CDR1 SQVTM, CDR2 ANQGSEA. The CDR3 sequence: CSVLDRPITSGRPTDTQYF. For the CDR3, the DNA is TGCAGCGTATTAGACCGACCTATTACTAGCGGGAGACCCACAGATACGCAGTATTTT.

The sample holds a few counts of this clonotype. The CDR3 sequence: CASSTTGRADTQYF. CDR3 DNA sequence: TGTGCCAGCAGCACTACGGGTCGGGCAGATACGCAGTATTTT. The genes are TRBV12-3 or TRBV12-4 and TRBJ2-3, with D unclear. Trimming took 6 bases from V and 4 from J, leaving 14 bases between them. The CDR3 runs to 14 residues.

This clonotype turned up a few times. The V gene is TRBV12-3 or TRBV12-4, the J gene TRBJ2-1, with D unclear. The CDR3 spans 12 residues. Trimming pared 7 bases from V and 8 bases from J, leaving 12 bases between. The CDR3 sequence is CASTSSFDEQFF. The CDR3 region has the DNA TGTGCCAGCACCTCCTCCTTCGATGAGCAGTTCTTC.

This clonotype was detected ten times or more. The chain is built from TRBV29-1 and TRBJ2-7, with 7 positions matching TRBD2. CDR1 and CDR2 (germline): SQVTM, ANQGSEA. The CDR3 is 14 residues long. Trimming at V came to 7 bases and at J to 3 bases, leaving 12 bases not matched to a gene. The CDR3 region is CSALLADRYYEQYF. DNA of the CDR3: TGCAGCGCACTCCTAGCGGACCGTTACTACGAGCAGTACTTC.

This clonotype has ten or more counts. The genes are TRBV5-1 and TRBJ2-3, with TRBD2 matching 10 bases. CDR3 length: 15 residues. Looked up from germline, CDR1 is SGHRS and CDR2 is YFSETQ. J lost 4 bases, V lost 0 bases, and 2 bases had no gene match. The DNA for the CDR3 is TGCGCCAGCAGCTTGGTTGGACTAGCGGCAGATACGCAGTATTTT. Translated, it gives CASSLVGLAADTQYF.

The table lists this clonotype with many counts. This chain connects TRBV6-6 to TRBJ2-7; no clear D. In germline, CDR1 is MNHNY, CDR2 SVGAGI (reference sequence). The V and J ends lost 6 bases and 3 bases respectively, with 9 bases between them. This CDR3 has 12 amino acids. DNA of the CDR3: TGTGCCAGCAGCCCTTTTAGCTACGAGCAGTACTTC. Its protein is CASSPFSYEQYF.